These 20 T cell receptor beta chains share one sample of origin, sequenced in a study of graft-versus-host responses after intestinal transplantation. Produced via immunoSEQ multiplex PCR; TCRdb's table is partial and in-frame only. Of about 19,000 clones listed, approximately 35% are singletons. This specimen was alloreactive CD4+ T cells from a mixed lymphocyte reaction culture, taken before transplantation. Described subset: CFSE-low proliferating T cells sorted from approximately 6-day pre-transplant mixed lymphocyte reaction (GvH or HvG direction). These receptors were obtained from a human patient who was an organ donor for intestinal transplantation.

V and J are TRBV19 and TRBJ1-4; no definite D call. Trimming removed 5 bases from V and 6 bases from J, with 7 bases in between. The CDR3 has 12 amino acids. From germline, CDR1 is LNHDA and CDR2 SQIVND (reference sequence). CDR3 region: CASSWTHEKLFF. The CDR3 nucleotides are TGTGCCAGTAGTTGGACCCATGAAAAACTGTTTTTT. Based on the CDR3 plus reference TRBV19 and TRBJ1-4, the full variable domain is DGGITQSPKYLFRKEGQNVTLSCEQNLNHDAMYWYRQDPGQGLRLIYYSQIVNDFQKGDIAEGYSVSREKKESFPLTVTSAQKNPTAFYLCASSWTHEKLFFGSGTQLSVL.

V and J are TRBV5-1 and TRBJ2-3; perhaps TRBD1 as D (5 bases). The CDR3 runs 14 residues. The V end lost 7 bases, the J end lost 0 bases, and 12 bases lay between the germline ends. The germline V gene has CDR1 SGHRS and CDR2 YFSETQ. The DNA of the CDR3 is TGCGCCAGCGGTCAGGGTCCTAGCACAGATACGCAGTATTTT. Protein: CASGQGPSTDTQYF. Full variable domain (remainder filled in from reference TRBV5-1 and TRBJ2-3): KAGVTQTPRYLIKTRGQQVTLSCSPISGHRSVSWYQQTPGQGLQFLFEYFSETQRNKGNFPGRFSGRQFSNSRSEMNVSTLELGDSALYLCASGQGPSTDTQYFGPGTRLTVL.

This clone was counted a few times. This rearrangement joins TRBV6-5 to TRBJ1-2; 8 bases align to TRBD1. The CDR3 is 15 residues long. Germline trimming cut 0 bases from V and 6 bases from J; bases unmatched to any gene: 6. Germline-derived CDR1 and CDR2 are MNHEY and SVGAGI. This chain's CDR3 is CASSYSFTGGHGYTF. The CDR3 DNA follows: TGTGCCAGCAGTTACTCTTTCACAGGGGGACATGGCTACACCTTC.

The rearrangement uses TRBV7-3 and TRBJ1-6, with a tentative D call TRBD1 (6 bases). Looked up from germline, CDR1 is SGHTA and CDR2 is FQGTGA. The CDR3 is made up of 13 amino acids. V was trimmed by 5 bases and J by 7 bases, leaving 9 bases between them. The CDR3 region has the DNA TGTGCCAGCAGCGAACAGGGAAATTCACCCCTCCACTTT. Amino acids: CASSEQGNSPLHF.

The chain has TRBV11-2 and TRBJ2-1, with 16 positions matching TRBD2. Per germline, CDR1 SGHAT and CDR2 FQNNGV. This CDR3 has 15 amino acids. The trim removed 5 bases at V and 15 bases at J, leaving 10 bases unmatched. The CDR3 is CASSPPGLAGGPRFF. The CDR3 nucleotides are TGTGCCAGCAGCCCACCGGGACTAGCGGGAGGGCCGCGGTTCTTC.

V and J are TRBV5-1 and TRBJ2-7; perhaps D is TRBD1 or TRBD2 (5 bases each). CDR3 size: 11 residues. With 7 bases removed from V and 5 bases from J, the gap between germline ends came to 10 bases. Germline V gives CDR1 SGHRS, CDR2 YFSETQ. The CDR3 bases are TGCGCCAGCCGTAGAGGGGACGAGCAGTACTTC. Amino acids: CASRRGDEQYF.

This clone has only a few counts. The V call is TRBV6-1, the J call TRBJ2-1, with D possibly being TRBD2 (6 bases). CDR1 and CDR2 (germline): MNHNS, SASEGT. The V end lost 5 bases, the J end lost 4 bases, and 12 bases lay between the germline ends. This CDR3 has 14 amino acids. The CDR3 DNA reads as TGTGCCAGCAGTTCGAGCGGGCCATACAATGAGCAGTTCTTC. Amino acid sequence: CASSSSGPYNEQFF.

In this sample, this clone is medium-sized. The chain joins TRBV7-9 to TRBJ1-1; D unresolved. The V gene lost 5 bases and the J gene lost 5 bases, with 9 bases spanning the gap. CDR3 length equals 12 residues. Germline CDR1 is SEHNR and CDR2 is FQNEAQ (reference sequence). The CDR3 loop reads CASSPGVTEAFF. The CDR3, as DNA: TGTGCCAGCAGCCCTGGTGTAACTGAAGCTTTCTTT. The whole variable domain, filled in from reference TRBV7-9 and TRBJ1-1, reads DTGVSQNPRHKITKRGQNVTFRCDPISEHNRLYWYRQTLGQGPEFLTYFQNEAQLEKSRLLSDRFSAERPKGSFSTLEIQRTEQGDSAMYLCASSPGVTEAFFGQGTRLTVV.

The table lists this clone with a few counts. V and J are TRBV30 and TRBJ2-3, with 10 bases that match TRBD2. Trimming took 3 bases from V and 6 from J; bases not matched to a gene: 6. Germline V gene sequence: CDR1 GTSNPN, CDR2 SVGIG (reference sequence). This CDR3 comprises 14 residues. The CDR3 spells CAWRIAGGVDTQYF. The CDR3 region has the DNA TGTGCCTGGAGGATAGCGGGAGGAGTGGATACGCAGTATTTT.

Only a few counts were recorded for this clone. This chain joins TRBV28 and TRBJ2-7; 10 nucleotides agree with TRBD1. CDR1 and CDR2 from the germline V gene are MDHEN and SYDVKM. This CDR3 spans 14 amino acids. The junction had 4 bases not matched to a gene; V was cut back by 3 bases and J by 5 bases. CDR3 sequence: CASSFRQGANEQYF. In DNA, the CDR3 is TGTGCCAGCAGTTTTCGACAGGGGGCTAACGAGCAGTACTTC.

By share of the sample, this clone is medium-sized. This rearrangement joins TRBV6-1 to TRBJ1-2; 8 bases map to TRBD1. The CDR3 extends over 13 amino acids. Trimming removed 5 bases from V and 3 bases from J; junction bases left unmatched: 2. CDR1 and CDR2 from the germline V gene are MNHNS and SASEGT. CDR3 sequence reads: CASSPTGDYGYTF. CDR3 DNA sequence: TGTGCCAGCAGTCCGACAGGGGACTATGGCTACACCTTC.

This clone is labeled medium-sized. This rearrangement joins TRBV28 to TRBJ2-7, with TRBD1 matching over 9 bases. Germline V gene lookup returns CDR1 MDHEN and CDR2 SYDVKM. The CDR3 loop spans 15 amino acids. Trimming cost V 5 bases and J 1 base; bases outside gene matches: 6. The CDR3 DNA is TGTGCCAGCAGTCCGCGGACAGGGGTATCCTACGAGCAGTACTTC. This gives the protein CASSPRTGVSYEQYF.

This clone occurred a few times. The chain uses TRBV28 and TRBJ1-3; no clear D gene. Germline CDR1 reads MDHEN; CDR2 reads SYDVKM. V shed 0 bases and J shed 0 bases, with 12 bases lying between them. The CDR3 runs to 17 residues. CDR3 in DNA: TGTGCCAGCAGTTTATGGGAACCGACCGGCTCTGGAAACACCATATATTTT. Translated: CASSLWEPTGSGNTIYF.

The chain employs TRBV7-2 and TRBJ2-3, with D maybe TRBD2 (6 bases). The CDR3 extends over 15 amino acids. With 2 bases removed from V and 1 base from J, the gap between germline ends came to 10 bases. Germline CDR1 and CDR2: SGHTA and FQGNSA. The CDR3 spells CASSLRRGGTDTQYF. CDR3 in DNA: TGTGCCAGCAGCTTACGGCGGGGAGGCACAGATACGCAGTATTTT.

The table lists this clone with a count of one. The V and J genes are TRBV11-2 and TRBJ2-1, with D uncertain. Trimming cost V 4 bases and J 3 bases, with 7 bases left between them. The CDR3 length is 13 residues. Germline V gene sequence: CDR1 SGHAT, CDR2 FQNNGV. The CDR3 reads CASSSGNYNEQFF. The CDR3 DNA reads as TGTGCCAGCAGCTCGGGCAACTACAATGAGCAGTTCTTC. Supplemented by reference TRBV11-2 and TRBJ2-1, the full variable domain reads EAGVAQSPRYKIIEKRQSVAFWCNPISGHATLYWYQQILGQGPKLLIQFQNNGVVDDSQLPKDRFSAERLKGVDSTLKIQPAKLEDSAVYLCASSSGNYNEQFFGPGTRLTVL.

This clone ranks as medium-sized. The V call is TRBV7-2, the J call TRBJ2-3; 10 bases map to TRBD1. The CDR3 is 17 amino acids. The trim removed 5 bases at V and 4 bases at J, leaving 12 bases unmatched. From germline, CDR1 is SGHTA and CDR2 FQGNSA. The CDR3 DNA is TGTGCCAGCAGCCTATTTGCCGGGGGGACAGGGGCAGATACGCAGTATTTT. Its translation is CASSLFAGGTGADTQYF. The full variable domain, with the rest looked up from reference TRBV7-2 and TRBJ2-3, is GAGVSQSPSNKVTEKGKDVELRCDPISGHTALYWYRQSLGQGLEFLIYFQGNSAPDKSGLPSDRFSAERTGGSVSTLTIQRTQQEDSAVYLCASSLFAGGTGADTQYFGPGTRLTVL.

V is TRBV25-1 and J is TRBJ2-5, with D unclear. Germline V gene data show CDR1 as MGHDK and CDR2 as SYGVNS. The V end was cut by 3 bases, the J end by 5 bases, with 10 bases between. This CDR3 comprises 13 residues. The CDR3 DNA is TGTGCCAGCAGTGATGGAGTTCGGGAGACCCAGTACTTC. It codes for CASSDGVRETQYF.

The V and J genes are TRBV7-2 and TRBJ2-7; D remains ambiguous. The CDR3 is made up of 12 amino acids. V lost 4 bases and J lost 3, with 7 bases in between. CDR1 is SGHTA, CDR2 FQGNSA, per germline. CDR3 in amino acids: CASSSTHYEQYF. The CDR3 DNA reads as TGTGCCAGCAGCTCGACACACTACGAGCAGTACTTC.

The CDR3 sequence: CASSDFSGNTIYF. DNA for the CDR3: TGTGCCAGCAGTGATTTCTCTGGAAACACCATATATTTT. The J gene is TRBJ1-3, the V gene TRBV25-1; D is uncertain. The CDR3 runs 13 residues. Trimming cost V 3 bases and J 0 bases, with 3 bases left between them. CDR1 is MGHDK and CDR2 is SYGVNS in the germline V gene.

This clone occurred a few times. The chain uses TRBV2 and TRBJ2-3, with 7 bases matching TRBD2. The CDR3 is 15 residues long. The V segment lost 6 bases and the J segment 9 bases; nucleotides outside the gene matches: 15. Germline assignment: CDR1 SNHLY and CDR2 FYNNEI. The CDR3 is CASSPTTLAAKTQYF. The CDR3 bases are TGTGCCAGCAGCCCCACTACCCTAGCGGCCAAGACGCAGTATTTT.